The 17 T cell receptor beta chains reported below all come from one sample, sequenced in a study of blood T cell repertoires in COVID-19. Method: immunoSEQ multiplex PCR; TCRdb's copy keeps in-frame clones and lacks some. Altogether some 130,000 clones are present, 84% being singletons, with the ten largest covering approximately 12%. Sequencing input: peripheral blood. These receptors all come from a woman in her twenties or thirties who had recovered from COVID-19.

In this sample, this clone turned up a few times. This sequence joins TRBV27 and TRBJ2-3; TRBD2 matches 7 bases. Trimming cost V 2 bases and J 2 bases; bases outside gene matches: 1. The V gene's germline CDR1 is MNHEY and CDR2 SMNVEV (reference sequence). The CDR3 loop spans 14 amino acids. Here the CDR3 DNA reads TGTGCCAGCAGTTTAAGCGGGGCCACAGATACGCAGTATTTT. Translating gives CASSLSGATDTQYF.

This rearrangement joins TRBV5-1 to TRBJ2-1; 7 bases match TRBD2. This CDR3 contains 15 residues. Germline trimming cut 0 bases from V and 4 bases from J; bases unmatched to any gene: 4. CDR1 SGHRS and CDR2 YFSETQ come from the germline V gene. This CDR3 reads CASSLGTRQYNEQFF. In DNA form, the CDR3 reads TGCGCCAGCAGCTTGGGGACTAGACAATACAATGAGCAGTTCTTC.

The V call is TRBV29-1, the J call TRBJ2-1; 13 nucleotides line up with TRBD2. V shed 0 bases and J 8 bases; nucleotides not matched to a gene: 4. In germline, CDR1 is SQVTM, CDR2 ANQGSEA. This CDR3 has 15 residues. The chain's CDR3 is CSVEETSGGWDEQFF. CDR3 nucleotide sequence: TGCAGCGTTGAAGAGACTAGCGGGGGGTGGGATGAGCAGTTCTTC.

The chain couples TRBV28 to TRBJ2-6; TRBD1 matches 11 bases. The CDR3 spans 21 residues. The germline CDR1 and CDR2 sequences are MDHEN and SYDVKM. The V segment lost 5 bases and the J segment 0 bases; nucleotides outside the gene matches: 15. The CDR3 protein is CASSTPLGGDRGSSGANVLTF. The CDR3 DNA follows: TGTGCCAGCAGTACGCCCCTGGGGGGGGACAGGGGGTCCTCTGGGGCCAACGTCCTGACTTTC.

The chain employs TRBV6-1 and TRBJ1-1; the match to TRBD1 covers 7 bases. Germline-derived CDR1 and CDR2 are MNHNS and SASEGT. V shed 0 bases, J shed 6 bases, and the junction held 4 bases outside the gene matches. There are 14 residues in the CDR3. The CDR3 region is CASSEAGGIAEAFF. The CDR3 DNA is TGTGCCAGCAGTGAAGCAGGGGGCATAGCTGAAGCTTTCTTT.

The CDR3 DNA reads TGTGCCAGCAGCTTCGCTAGCGGGAGCACAGATACGCAGTATTTT. It specifies CASSFASGSTDTQYF. The chain couples TRBV14 to TRBJ2-3; 8 bases match TRBD2. This CDR3 has 15 residues. The germline V gene has CDR1 SGHDN and CDR2 FVKESK. The ends lost 5 bases at V and 0 bases at J; junction bases unmatched: 4.

J is TRBJ2-7 and V is TRBV6-5; D remains unclear. This CDR3 region has 13 residues. Trimming cost V 7 bases and J 4 bases, with 14 bases left between them. Germline CDR1 reads MNHEY; CDR2 reads SVGAGI. CDR3 nucleotides: TGTGCCAGCACCCCCTTCTTCGGGTACGAGCAGTACTTC. It specifies CASTPFFGYEQYF.

CDR3 in DNA: TGTGCCAGCAGCCATAGGACAGGGGATGGAAACACCATATATTTT. Protein: CASSHRTGDGNTIYF. The chain has TRBV4-2 and TRBJ1-3; 9 nucleotides align to TRBD1. The CDR3 length is 15 residues. V lost 3 bases to trimming and J lost 3 bases; unmatched junction nucleotides: 3. CDR1 and CDR2 from the germline V gene are LGHNA and YNFKEQ.

In its sample, this clone was seen a few times. The chain combines TRBV19 with TRBJ2-2, with TRBD1 as a possible D gene (6 bases). Germline V gene sequence: CDR1 LNHDA, CDR2 SQIVND (reference sequence). The CDR3 length is 13 residues. V was cut by 7 bases and J by 6 bases, with 12 bases left in between. CDR3 amino acids: CASIAGVAGELFF. The CDR3 DNA reads TGTGCCAGTATTGCAGGGGTGGCCGGGGAGCTGTTTTTT.

The CDR3 sequence is CASSFNSGRARDEQFF. CDR3 DNA: TGTGCCAGCAGCTTTAATAGCGGGAGGGCCAGGGATGAGCAGTTCTTC. The chain couples TRBV5-4 to TRBJ2-1; 11 positions agree with TRBD2. The CDR3 is 16 amino acids. In germline, CDR1 is SGHNT, CDR2 YYREEE (reference sequence). V lost 2 bases and J lost 8; bases outside the gene matches: 9.

V usage is TRBV6-5 and J usage is TRBJ2-7, with TRBD1 matching 10 bases. The V and J ends lost 5 bases and 6 bases, in that order; junction bases with no gene match: 7. Germline assignment: CDR1 MNHEY and CDR2 SVGAGI. This CDR3 has 14 residues. CDR3 sequence (DNA): TGTGCCAGCAGTCTAGCCGGGACAGGGGCCGAGCAGTACTTC. This encodes CASSLAGTGAEQYF.

The chain links TRBV27 to TRBJ1-2; D is unclear. This CDR3 comprises 15 residues. V lost 4 bases, J lost 3 bases, and 15 bases lay in between. Germline CDR1 and CDR2: MNHEY and SMNVEV (reference sequence). The CDR3 DNA is TGTGCCAGCAGTTATAGGCGGGGAGGGCACTATGGCTACACCTTC. Protein product: CASSYRRGGHYGYTF.

The chain couples TRBV29-1 to TRBJ2-1; D may be TRBD2 (8 bases). Trimming cost V 4 bases and J 1 base, with 14 bases left between them. CDR1 SQVTM and CDR2 ANQGSEA come from the germline V gene. The CDR3 extends over 15 amino acids. CDR3 in amino acids: CSVAGRDRSYNEQFF. As DNA, the CDR3 is TGCAGCGTTGCCGGGAGGGACAGATCCTACAATGAGCAGTTCTTC.

V and J are TRBV2 and TRBJ1-2; D is undetermined. This CDR3 spans 13 amino acids. Trimming stripped 7 bases from V and 6 bases from J, with 15 bases between. CDR1 and CDR2 from the germline V gene are SNHLY and FYNNEI. CDR3 nucleotide sequence: TGTGCCAGCACCGGTTCCGCGGTCAATGGCTACACCTTC. Amino acid sequence: CASTGSAVNGYTF.

J is TRBJ2-3 and V is TRBV13, with TRBD2 matching over 8 bases. The CDR3 spans 15 residues. With 5 bases clipped from V and 0 bases from J, the junction kept 4 bases outside the gene matches. Germline assignment: CDR1 PRHDT and CDR2 FYEKMQ (reference sequence). The CDR3 DNA reads as TGTGCCAGCAGCCCAAGCGGGGGAAGCACAGATACGCAGTATTTT. This encodes CASSPSGGSTDTQYF.

This clone showed up just once. V usage is TRBV2 and J usage is TRBJ1-1, with TRBD1 identical over 9 bases. Germline CDR1 reads SNHLY; CDR2 reads FYNNEI. The CDR3 length is 15 residues. V dropped 5 bases and J dropped 6; count of bases not matched to a gene: 10. The CDR3 region is CASSPGQGLGAEAFF. The DNA of the CDR3 is TGTGCCAGCAGTCCGGGACAGGGACTGGGAGCTGAAGCTTTCTTT.

CDR3 residues: CASSAGGLLNYEQYF. CDR3 in DNA: TGTGCCAGCAGCGCAGGGGGCCTACTAAACTACGAGCAGTACTTC. This rearrangement joins TRBV2 to TRBJ2-7; the match to TRBD1 covers 8 bases. The CDR3 is 15 residues long. Germline V lookup: CDR1 SNHLY, CDR2 FYNNEI. V was clipped by 6 bases and J by 3 bases; unmatched bases: 10.